These 5 T cell receptor beta chains originate from one sample sequenced in a study of neurological immune-mediated disorders. TCRdb re-called the 5' RACE reads with MiXCR, one entry per CDR3 protein. The sample holds 26,000 or so distinct CDR3 sequences, over 20% seen once. The source material was PBMCs. The source of these receptors is a woman aged 55-69 years in good health.

This clonotype was recorded many times. The V and J genes are TRBV6-4 and TRBJ2-2; D is perhaps TRBD1 (6 bases). The CDR3 loop spans 13 amino acids. Deletions cut 7 bases from V and 3 bases from J, with 9 bases between. Looked up from germline, CDR1 is MRHNA and CDR2 is SNTAGT. CDR3 region: CASKSGDTGELFF. CDR3 coding DNA: TGTGCCAGCAAGTCAGGGGACACCGGGGAGCTGTTTTTT.

In its sample, this clonotype was seen many times. The CDR3 coding sequence is TGTGCCAGCAGCCCGAGGGTTCCGGGGTACCAAGAGACCCAGTACTTC. It specifies CASSPRVPGYQETQYF. This chain uses TRBV7-2 with TRBJ2-5; possible D gene TRBD2, 5 bases. Germline V gene data show CDR1 as SGHTA and CDR2 as FQGNSA. The germline V and J ends were trimmed by 5 bases and 0 bases, with 16 bases remaining between them. CDR3 length: 16 residues. Full variable domain (remainder filled in from reference TRBV7-2 and TRBJ2-5): GAGVSQSPSNKVTEKGKDVELRCDPISGHTALYWYRQSLGQGLEFLIYFQGNSAPDKSGLPSDRFSAERTGGSVSTLTIQRTQQEDSAVYLCASSPRVPGYQETQYFGPGTRLLVL.

As concerns this clonotype: A much larger clone lies one base from this, so it may be a read error. The chain joins TRBV6-5 to TRBJ1-3, with D maybe TRBD1 (5 bases). The CDR3 is 14 residues long. In germline, CDR1 is MNHEY, CDR2 SVGAGI. CDR3 protein: CASSYGGSGNPIYF. DNA of the CDR3: TGTGCCAGCAGTTACGGGGGATCTGGAAACCCCATATATTTT.

This clonotype was seen ten or more times. The J gene is TRBJ2-4, the V gene TRBV4-2; D is unresolved. V was pared by 3 bases and J by 3 bases, with 6 bases between. The CDR3 contains 13 residues. The germline V gene encodes CDR1 LGHNA and CDR2 YNFKEQ. The CDR3 DNA reads as TGTGCCAGCAGCCATTTAGGCAAAAACATTCAGTACTTC. This codes for CASSHLGKNIQYF.

This clonotype has a count of ten or more. The junction and the germline gene differ at one end; a read error may be behind it. The J gene is TRBJ2-2, the V gene TRBV5-5; D not resolved. The CDR3 extends over 14 amino acids. Germline lookup yields CDR1 SGHKS and CDR2 YYEKEE (reference sequence). CDR3 residues: CASTLLESPGELFF. Written as DNA, the CDR3 is TGTGCCAGCACCTTGCTCGAGAGTCCCGGGGAGCTGTTTTTT.